The source of this T cell receptor beta chain is a study of T-cell memory formation after mild COVID-19. The CDR3 runs 11 residues. CDR1 and CDR2 from the germline V gene are LGHNA and YNFKEQ. V shed 1 base and J shed 12 bases, with 9 bases lying between them. TCRdb analysed the 5' RACE reads with MiXCR anew, one entry per CDR3 protein. Of tens of thousands of distinct CDR3 sequences in the sample, over 13% were seen once. Sequencing was performed on PBMCs or a T cell subset sorted from them (not recorded which). The rearrangement joins TRBV4-2 to TRBJ1-1; a possible D gene is TRBD1 (5 bases). The sequence derives from a man aged 18 to 29 who had mild COVID-19 (a few samples of this study predate the infection). Cell type and time point are not known. CDR3 loop: CASSQGQQPFF. The CDR3 nucleotides are TGTGCCAGCAGCCAAGGACAGCAACCTTTCTTT.